The 16 T cell receptor beta chains in this list originate from one sample, sequenced in a study of molecular identifiers for immune sequencing clone quantification. MiXCR was run by TCRdb on the PCR reads, yielding one entry per CDR3 protein. The sample includes approximately 500,000 distinct CDR3 sequences, 25% of them seen just once. The material sequenced was naive CD8+ T cells from blood, with Jurkat cell RNA spiked in. Subset of the sample: FACS-sorted CD8+CD4-CCR7+CD45RA+ naive T cells. The source is a human donor in good health. Some libraries in this study had Jurkat cell RNA spiked in.

The chain employs TRBV11-2 and TRBJ2-1; 10 nucleotides match TRBD2. Germline CDR1 is SGHAT and CDR2 is FQNNGV. With 1 base clipped from V and 9 bases from J, the junction kept 18 bases outside the gene matches. The CDR3 sequence is 19 residues long. The CDR3 region has the DNA TGTGCCAGCAGCTTAGGCCCCCCCGAGTCTAGCGGGAGTGCGGTTGAGCAGTTCTTC. This translates into CASSLGPPESSGSAVEQFF. Full variable domain (rest looked up from reference TRBV11-2 and TRBJ2-1): EAGVAQSPRYKIIEKRQSVAFWCNPISGHATLYWYQQILGQGPKLLIQFQNNGVVDDSQLPKDRFSAERLKGVDSTLKIQPAKLEDSAVYLCASSLGPPESSGSAVEQFFGPGTRLTVL.

The genes are TRBV12-5 and TRBJ2-5, with 7 bases lining up with TRBD1. The CDR3 consists of 14 residues. Germline assignment: CDR1 LGHNT and CDR2 FRNRAP. Germline trimming cut 5 bases from V and 2 bases from J; bases unmatched to any gene: 5. CDR3 sequence: CASGPRDRQETQYF. DNA for the CDR3: TGTGCTAGTGGTCCTCGGGACAGACAAGAGACCCAGTACTTC.

There are a few counts of this clonotype. The gene calls are TRBV27 and TRBJ2-2, with unresolved D. V was pared by 2 bases and J by 5 bases, with 12 bases between. Germline loops: CDR1 MNHEY, CDR2 SMNVEV (reference sequence). CDR3 size: 15 residues. DNA for the CDR3: TGTGCCAGCAGTTTAATCGTAACTGGAACCGGGGAGCTGTTTTTT. It translates to CASSLIVTGTGELFF.

Points on this clonotype: A much more abundant neighbour one base away suggests this may be a read error. The chain links TRBV19 to TRBJ1-1; D gene uncertain. V was clipped by 3 bases and J by 1 base, with 3 bases between them. Germline V lookup: CDR1 LNHDA, CDR2 SQIVND (reference sequence). There are 12 residues in the CDR3. Written as DNA, the CDR3 is TGTGCCAGTAGTATGGGGAACACTGAAGCTTTCTTT. Protein sequence: CASSMGNTEAFF.

Only a few counts were recorded for this clonotype. This chain uses TRBV7-9 with TRBJ2-5; TRBD1 might be the D (6 bases). Germline V CDR1 and CDR2: SEHNR, FQNEAQ (reference sequence). V was shortened by 4 bases and J by 2 bases, with 14 bases between the two germline ends. This CDR3 spans 15 amino acids. The CDR3 here is CASSSLTGIQETQYF. In DNA form, the CDR3 reads TGTGCCAGCAGCTCCTTAACAGGGATTCAAGAGACCCAGTACTTC.

This chain connects TRBV20-1 to TRBJ2-7; D possibly uses TRBD1 or TRBD2 (5 bases each). The germline V gene has CDR1 DFQATT and CDR2 SNEGSKA (reference sequence). V was pared by 0 bases and J by 4 bases, with 28 bases between. CDR3 size: 19 residues. CDR3 sequence (DNA): TGCAGTGCTAGAGACCCCTTTTCTGAGTGGCGCCCGGGGCGGTACGAGCAGTACTTC. This gives the protein CSARDPFSEWRPGRYEQYF.

In its sample, this clonotype was seen a few times. V gene TRBV10-3 combines with J gene TRBJ2-4; D may be TRBD1 or TRBD2 (5 bases each). The CDR3 has 14 residues. Trimming shortened V by 3 bases and J by 5 bases, and 11 bases separated the two germline ends. The germline CDR1 and CDR2 sequences are ENHRY and SYGVKD. The CDR3 sequence is CAISDEGLENIQYF. CDR3 in DNA: TGTGCCATCAGTGACGAGGGGCTTGAAAACATTCAGTACTTC.

The rearrangement uses TRBV4-3 and TRBJ2-3, with D hard to call. The V gene lost 4 bases and the J gene lost 1 base, with 9 bases spanning the gap. Germline V gene sequence: CDR1 LGHNA, CDR2 YSLEER. The CDR3 has 14 amino acids. CDR3 DNA: TGCGCCAGCAGCCCCCATCGGGGCACAGATACGCAGTATTTT. Its protein is CASSPHRGTDTQYF.

V gene TRBV19 combines with J gene TRBJ2-7, with D perhaps assigned TRBD1 or TRBD2 (5 bases each). Germline CDR1 LNHDA, CDR2 SQIVND (reference sequence). The germline V and J ends were trimmed by 10 bases and 0 bases, with 16 bases remaining between them. This CDR3 spans 14 amino acids. The CDR3 DNA reads TGTGCCACTTCTCCGGGACCCCTCTCCTACGAGCAGTACTTC. Its protein product is CATSPGPLSYEQYF.

Regarding this clonotype: A read error may account for a junction end that differs from germline. The rearrangement uses TRBV27 and TRBJ2-5; D is possibly TRBD1 (5 bases). Germline V gives CDR1 MNHEY, CDR2 SMNVEV (reference sequence). The CDR3 totals 15 residues. The DNA of the CDR3 is TGTGCCAGCAGCTCCATCCCGACAGTACAAGGGACCCAGTACTTC. It specifies CASSSIPTVQGTQYF.

This clonotype was detected only a few times. The chain combines TRBV5-1 with TRBJ1-2, with D perhaps TRBD1 (5 bases). V was cut by 0 bases and J by 4 bases, with 13 bases left in between. The CDR3 has 15 amino acids. Germline V gene sequence: CDR1 SGHRS, CDR2 YFSETQ. The CDR3 loop is CASSLAAGKAYGYTF. The CDR3 DNA follows: TGCGCCAGCAGCTTGGCGGCAGGGAAGGCCTATGGCTACACCTTC.

V gene TRBV3-1 combines with J gene TRBJ2-7, with 10 bases identical to TRBD2. With 0 bases clipped from V and 2 bases from J, the junction kept 4 bases outside the gene matches. The CDR3 contains 16 residues. Germline V lookup: CDR1 LGHDT, CDR2 YNNKEL (reference sequence). CDR3 coding DNA: TGTGCCAGCAGCCAAGAGAGGCTAGCGGGAGCCTACGAGCAGTACTTC. It encodes CASSQERLAGAYEQYF.

A few counts support this clonotype. The chain carries TRBV27 and TRBJ1-2, with D possibly TRBD1 on 6 matching bases. The germline gives CDR1 MNHEY, CDR2 SMNVEV (reference sequence). The CDR3 runs 16 residues. Between the trimmed V and J ends, which lost 0 bases and 4 bases, there was a span of 15 bases. CDR3 residues: CASSLSKGQPIYGYTF. CDR3 nucleotides: TGTGCCAGCAGTTTATCGAAAGGACAGCCGATCTATGGCTACACCTTC.

This clonotype was counted between two and nine times. J is TRBJ2-2 and V is TRBV2; 15 positions agree with TRBD2. CDR3 size: 17 residues. In germline, CDR1 is SNHLY, CDR2 FYNNEI. The trim removed 7 bases at V and 4 bases at J, leaving 7 bases unmatched. The CDR3 reads CASTGAGLAGGTGELFF. The CDR3 nucleotides read TGTGCCAGCACCGGAGCGGGACTAGCGGGAGGCACCGGGGAGCTGTTTTTT.

This chain joins TRBV7-6 and TRBJ1-5, with TRBD1 matching 10 bases. CDR1 and CDR2 (germline): SGHVS, FNYEAQ. With V trimmed by 0 bases and J by 6 bases, 5 bases remained unmatched. This CDR3 is built from 16 residues. CDR3 amino acids: CASSLARQGAIQPQHF. As DNA, the CDR3 is TGTGCCAGCAGCTTAGCCAGACAGGGGGCAATTCAGCCCCAGCATTTT. Variable domain in full (rest from reference TRBV7-6 and TRBJ1-5): GAGVSQSPRYKVTKRGQDVALRCDPISGHVSLYWYRQALGQGPEFLTYFNYEAQQDKSGLPNDRFSAERPEGSISTLTIQRTEQRDSAMYRCASSLARQGAIQPQHFGDGTRLSIL.

This clonotype was seen more than once but under ten times. The chain couples TRBV19 to TRBJ2-3; D is unresolved. V dropped 4 bases and J dropped 11 bases, with 13 bases sitting between them. Germline V lookup: CDR1 LNHDA, CDR2 SQIVND (reference sequence). CDR3 length equals 12 residues. CDR3 sequence (DNA): TGTGCCAGTAGTACACCACCTCTTGAGCAGTATTTT. Its translation is CASSTPPLEQYF.